One and the same sample provided the 11 T cell receptor beta chains below, sequenced in a study of B cell selection in AIRE deficiency (dated by TCRdb to between 2019 and 2020). CD4+CD25hiCD127low/negative cells were sorted as the regulatory T cell population. The method was the immunoSEQ multiplex PCR assay. In its TCRdb copy, this immuneACCESS table keeps in-frame sequences only and misses some clones. Where compared with another copy, unresolved V genes explain less than half of these, and the others have no known cause. The sample yields about 22,000 clones; about 95% were counted once. The ten largest clones represent 2% of the sample. The sample taken for sequencing was Tregs sorted from PBMCs. These receptors originate from a human donor with AIRE deficiency.

The chain has TRBV9 and TRBJ1-1, with TRBD1 matching 9 bases. The V and J ends lost 3 bases and 1 base, in that order; junction bases with no gene match: 7. The length of the CDR3 is 16 residues. The germline V gene encodes CDR1 SGDLS and CDR2 YYNGEE. The CDR3: CASSGGLGQGNTEAFF. The CDR3 DNA follows: TGTGCCAGCAGCGGAGGACTGGGACAGGGGAACACTGAAGCTTTCTTT.

V gene TRBV7-2 combines with J gene TRBJ2-3; 10 bases agree with TRBD2. Germline V lookup: CDR1 SGHTA, CDR2 FQGNSA. This CDR3 is built from 16 residues. Unmatched junction bases numbered 7, after V lost 5 bases and J lost 2 bases. In DNA form, the CDR3 reads TGTGCCAGCAGCCTCAGACTAGCGGGCTTCACAGATACGCAGTATTTT. Translation gives CASSLRLAGFTDTQYF.

The V call is TRBV11-1, the J call TRBJ2-5; 7 nucleotides align to TRBD2. With V trimmed by 1 base and J by 5 bases, 10 bases remained unmatched. In germline, CDR1 is SGHAT, CDR2 FQDESV (reference sequence). This CDR3 is built from 16 residues. CDR3 sequence (DNA): TGTGCCAGCAGCTTAGGGAAACTAGCGAGAAGGGAGACCCAGTACTTC. This sequence encodes CASSLGKLARRETQYF.

V is TRBV6-9 and J is TRBJ2-7; 10 bases agree with TRBD2. Per germline, CDR1 MNHGY and CDR2 SVAAGI. CDR3 length: 14 amino acids. Trimming at V came to 3 bases and at J to 3 bases, leaving 2 bases not matched to a gene. The DNA for the CDR3 is TGTGCCAGCAGTTACGGACTAGCGGACTACGAGCAGTACTTC. Its protein is CASSYGLADYEQYF.

This clone was found once. This rearrangement joins TRBV5-6 to TRBJ2-1; D not certain. Germline values: CDR1 SGHDT, CDR2 YYEEEE. Trimming removed 4 bases at V and 9 bases at J, with 11 bases between. CDR3 size: 12 residues. The CDR3, as DNA: TGTGCCAGCAGCCGGAATGGTGTTGAGCAGTTCTTC. Translation gives CASSRNGVEQFF.

The V call is TRBV29-1, the J call TRBJ2-2, with D unresolved. Trimming shortened V by 4 bases and J by 7 bases, and 13 bases separated the two germline ends. Germline CDR1 reads SQVTM; CDR2 reads ANQGSEA. CDR3 length: 13 residues. The CDR3 sequence is CSVGQIDFGELFF. Written as DNA, the CDR3 is TGCAGCGTTGGGCAGATAGACTTCGGGGAGCTGTTTTTT.

The gene calls are TRBV30 and TRBJ2-7; 11 bases fit TRBD2. The trim removed 4 bases at V and 0 bases at J, leaving 5 bases unmatched. Germline CDR1 and CDR2: GTSNPN and SVGIG (reference sequence). CDR3 length equals 15 residues. This CDR3 reads CAWTSGRTNSYEQYF. The CDR3 DNA reads as TGTGCCTGGACTAGCGGGAGGACAAACTCCTACGAGCAGTACTTC.

This chain connects TRBV23-1 to TRBJ2-7; D is perhaps TRBD1 or TRBD2 (5 bases each). TRBV23-1 is an open reading frame whose function is uncertain. The V and J ends lost 1 base and 3 bases respectively, with 13 bases between them. The CDR3 has 15 residues. DNA of the CDR3: TGCGCCAGCAGTCAATGGGGGTTTTTTGGCTACGAGCAGTACTTC. Translating gives CASSQWGFFGYEQYF.

This chain connects TRBV4-1 to TRBJ2-3; a possible D gene is TRBD2 (5 bases). This CDR3 has 16 residues. Germline loops: CDR1 MGHRA, CDR2 YSYEKL. The V end was cut by 8 bases, the J end by 0 bases, with 18 bases between. CDR3 region: CASDPGGRTSTDTQYF. The CDR3 nucleotides are TGCGCCAGCGACCCGGGTGGGCGGACTAGCACAGATACGCAGTATTTT.

The chain couples TRBV27 to TRBJ1-5; no clear D. The germline V gene encodes CDR1 MNHEY and CDR2 SMNVEV (reference sequence). There are 13 residues in the CDR3. V lost 3 bases and J 2 bases, leaving 5 bases between the germline ends. This chain's CDR3 is CASSFLGNQPQHF. The DNA of the CDR3 is TGTGCCAGCAGTTTTCTAGGCAATCAGCCCCAGCATTTT.

The V and J genes are TRBV6-1 and TRBJ2-2; 11 bases are shared with TRBD2. CDR1 and CDR2 (germline): MNHNS, SASEGT. The CDR3 covers 14 residues. Trimming removed 11 bases from V and 1 base from J; junction bases left unmatched: 3. Here the CDR3 reads CACGTSGNTGELFF. CDR3 coding DNA: TGTGCCTGCGGGACTAGCGGGAACACCGGGGAGCTGTTTTTT.